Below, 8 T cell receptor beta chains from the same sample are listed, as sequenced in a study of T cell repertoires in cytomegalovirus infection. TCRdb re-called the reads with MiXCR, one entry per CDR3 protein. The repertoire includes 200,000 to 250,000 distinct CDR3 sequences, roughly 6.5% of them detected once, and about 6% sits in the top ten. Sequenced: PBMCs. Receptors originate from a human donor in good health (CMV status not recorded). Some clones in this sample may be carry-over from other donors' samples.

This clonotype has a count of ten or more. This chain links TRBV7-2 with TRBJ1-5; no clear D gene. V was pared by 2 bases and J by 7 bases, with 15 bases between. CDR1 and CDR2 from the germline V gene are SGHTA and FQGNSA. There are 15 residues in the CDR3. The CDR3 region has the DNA TGTGCCAGCAGCTTAAAGCCCGGGGTCGGACAGCCCCAGCATTTT. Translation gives CASSLKPGVGQPQHF.

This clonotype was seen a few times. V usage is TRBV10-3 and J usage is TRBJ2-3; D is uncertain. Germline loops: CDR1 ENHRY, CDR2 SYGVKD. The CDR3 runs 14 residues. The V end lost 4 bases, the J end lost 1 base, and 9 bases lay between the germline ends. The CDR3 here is CAISGQHGTDTQYF. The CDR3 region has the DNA TGTGCCATCAGTGGGCAACACGGCACAGATACGCAGTATTTT.

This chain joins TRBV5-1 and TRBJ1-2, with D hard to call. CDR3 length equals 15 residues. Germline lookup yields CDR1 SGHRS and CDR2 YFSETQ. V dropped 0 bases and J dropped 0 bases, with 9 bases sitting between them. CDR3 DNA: TGCGCCAGCAGCTTGGGTGGAAATTCTAACTATGGCTACACCTTC. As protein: CASSLGGNSNYGYTF.

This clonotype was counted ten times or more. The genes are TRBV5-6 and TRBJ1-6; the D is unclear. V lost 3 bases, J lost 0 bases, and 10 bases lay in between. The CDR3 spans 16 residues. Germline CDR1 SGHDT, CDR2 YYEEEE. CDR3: CASSSFVGSYNSPLHF. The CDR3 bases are TGTGCCAGCAGCTCATTCGTGGGCTCCTATAATTCACCCCTCCACTTT.

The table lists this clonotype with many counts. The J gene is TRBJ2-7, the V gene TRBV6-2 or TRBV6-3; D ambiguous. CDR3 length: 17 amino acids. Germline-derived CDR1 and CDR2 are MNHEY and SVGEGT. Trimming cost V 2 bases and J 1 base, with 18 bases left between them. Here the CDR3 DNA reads TGTGCCAGCAGTTACCTTTTGGGTTACCCAACGTCCTACGAGCAGTACTTC. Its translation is CASSYLLGYPTSYEQYF.

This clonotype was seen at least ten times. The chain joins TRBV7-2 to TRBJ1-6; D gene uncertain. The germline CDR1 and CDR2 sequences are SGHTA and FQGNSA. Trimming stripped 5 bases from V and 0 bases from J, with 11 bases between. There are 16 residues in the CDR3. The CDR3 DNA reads TGTGCCAGCAGCCCCGGGCCCAGCTCCTATAATTCACCCCTCCACTTT. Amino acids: CASSPGPSSYNSPLHF.

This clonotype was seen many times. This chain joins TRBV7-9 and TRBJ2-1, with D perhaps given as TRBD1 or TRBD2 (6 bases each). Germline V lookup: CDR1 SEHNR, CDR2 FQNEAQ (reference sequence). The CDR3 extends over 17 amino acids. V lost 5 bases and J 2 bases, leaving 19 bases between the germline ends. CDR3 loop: CASSQAGTRRAYNEQFF. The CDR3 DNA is TGTGCCAGCAGCCAAGCCGGGACACGGAGGGCCTACAATGAGCAGTTCTTC.

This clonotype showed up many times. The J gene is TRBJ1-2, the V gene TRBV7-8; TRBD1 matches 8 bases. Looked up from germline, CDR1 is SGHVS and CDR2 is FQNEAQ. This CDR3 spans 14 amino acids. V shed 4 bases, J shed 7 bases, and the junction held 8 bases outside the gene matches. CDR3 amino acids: CASSSRQGRGGYTF. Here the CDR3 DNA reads TGTGCCAGCAGCTCTCGACAGGGGAGGGGTGGCTACACCTTC.